Detailed here is one TCR beta chain. These data come from a study of chemoradiotherapy in HPV16-positive cancers. Data came from immunoSEQ multiplex PCR; TCRdb stores just in-frame clones and leaves some out. The sample lists approximately 50,000 clones, roughly 90% occurring once. This receptor was taken from a human donor with HPV-associated anogenital cancer. The sequencing here drew on blood, taken from a patient who underwent chemoradiotherapy.

CDR3 loop: CASSLSLAGEFGYEQYF. CDR3 DNA: TGTGCCAGCAGCTTGAGCCTAGCGGGAGAGTTCGGCTACGAGCAGTACTTC. The rearrangement links TRBV5-6 to TRBJ2-7; TRBD2 aligns across 10 bases. Germline V gene sequence: CDR1 SGHDT, CDR2 YYEEEE. The CDR3 sequence is 17 residues long. Trimming cost V 1 base and J 3 bases; bases outside gene matches: 10.